Each of the 27 T cell receptor beta chains below was sequenced from the same sample in a study of preoperative IRX-2 immunotherapy in early breast cancer. Noted treatment: preoperative locoregional IRX-2 cytokine immunotherapy. TCRdb keeps only in-frame clones here, not all; method: immunoSEQ multiplex PCR. Of 30,000 to 35,000 clones in the sample, about 96% were seen once. This material was obtained from a patient treated with IRX-2 immunotherapy. The receptors were sampled from a human donor with breast cancer.

Concerning this clone itself: Other DNA sequences in this specimen translate into the identical CDR3. The chain links TRBV9 to TRBJ2-7; TRBD2 is a possible D gene (5 bases). The germline V and J ends were trimmed by 0 bases and 0 bases, with 7 bases remaining between them. From germline, CDR1 is SGDLS and CDR2 YYNGEE. The CDR3 runs to 14 residues. In DNA, the CDR3 is TGTGCCAGCAGCGTAGGTGGGAGCTCCTACGAGCAGTACTTC. It yields the protein CASSVGGSSYEQYF.

The rearrangement links TRBV7-9 to TRBJ2-1; no definite D call. The CDR3 is 12 amino acids. Trimming removed 4 bases from V and 9 bases from J, with 10 bases in between. The germline V gene has CDR1 SEHNR and CDR2 FQNEAQ (reference sequence). The CDR3 DNA reads TGTGCCAGCAGCTATGTCGACGGTGAGCAGTTCTTC. It translates to CASSYVDGEQFF. Full variable domain (remainder filled in from reference TRBV7-9 and TRBJ2-1): DTGVSQNPRHKITKRGQNVTFRCDPISEHNRLYWYRQTLGQGPEFLTYFQNEAQLEKSRLLSDRFSAERPKGSFSTLEIQRTEQGDSAMYLCASSYVDGEQFFGPGTRLTVL.

The rearrangement joins TRBV7-3 to TRBJ2-1; D not certain. Trimming took off 5 bases at V and 2 bases at J, with 16 bases between the two ends. The CDR3 length is 16 residues. Per the germline V gene, CDR1 is SGHTA and CDR2 is FQGTGA. CDR3 in amino acids: CASSPLEPITYNEQFF. In nucleotides, the CDR3 is TGTGCCAGCAGCCCGTTAGAACCGATAACCTACAATGAGCAGTTCTTC.

The sample holds a few counts of this clone. J is TRBJ2-7 and V is TRBV7-9; D possibly uses TRBD1 or TRBD2 (5 bases each). In germline, CDR1 is SEHNR, CDR2 FQNEAQ (reference sequence). CDR3 length equals 16 residues. V dropped 5 bases and J dropped 1 base, with 18 bases sitting between them. In DNA form, the CDR3 reads TGTGCCAGCAGCCGAGTCTTGGGGGAGCGGTCCTACGAGCAGTACTTC. Protein sequence: CASSRVLGERSYEQYF.

The J gene is TRBJ1-2, the V gene TRBV4-1; D call uncertain. Per germline, CDR1 MGHRA and CDR2 YSYEKL. Trimming took off 0 bases at V and 8 bases at J, with 19 bases between the two ends. The CDR3 contains 16 residues. CDR3 loop: CASSQDHSGMVKGYTF. DNA for the CDR3: TGCGCCAGCAGCCAAGATCATTCGGGGATGGTAAAAGGCTACACCTTC.

The chain recombines TRBV19 with TRBJ2-7; D is ambiguous. V was trimmed by 3 bases and J by 2 bases, leaving 11 bases between them. The CDR3 totals 14 residues. The V gene's germline CDR1 is LNHDA and CDR2 SQIVND (reference sequence). The CDR3 sequence: CASSIPGGPYEQYF. CDR3 nucleotide sequence: TGTGCCAGTAGTATCCCAGGTGGACCCTACGAGCAGTACTTC.

The chain recombines TRBV18 with TRBJ2-7; perhaps TRBD1 as D (5 bases). This CDR3 region has 15 residues. Germline CDR1 and CDR2: KGHSH and LQKENI. Trimming shortened V by 6 bases and J by 1 base, and 16 bases separated the two germline ends. CDR3 nucleotide sequence: TGTGCCAGCTCTCTCGACAGACCCAGTTCCTACGAGCAGTACTTC. Translating gives CASSLDRPSSYEQYF. Together with reference TRBV18 and TRBJ2-7, the CDR3 gives the full variable domain: NAGVMQNPRHLVRRRGQEARLRCSPMKGHSHVYWYRQLPEEGLKFMVYLQKENIIDESGMPKERFSAEFPKEGPSILRIQQVVRGDSAAYFCASSLDRPSSYEQYFGPGTRLTVT.

The rearrangement links TRBV28 to TRBJ2-7; D is uncertain. V shed 5 bases and J shed 2 bases, with 7 bases lying between them. Germline CDR1 and CDR2: MDHEN and SYDVKM. The CDR3 has 12 amino acids. The CDR3 DNA reads as TGTGCCAGCAGTCCACCGGCCTACGAGCAGTACTTC. Amino acids: CASSPPAYEQYF.

The chain joins TRBV28 to TRBJ2-1, with TRBD1 matching over 9 bases. The CDR3 covers 15 residues. With V trimmed by 10 bases and J by 1 base, 8 bases remained unmatched. CDR1 and CDR2 (germline): MDHEN, SYDVKM. The CDR3 loop reads CATQAGQGSYNEQFF. The CDR3 nucleotides read TGTGCCACCCAAGCGGGACAGGGTTCCTACAATGAGCAGTTCTTC.

The chain couples TRBV7-3 to TRBJ2-3; 7 bases are a match to TRBD1. The germline V gene encodes CDR1 SGHTA and CDR2 FQGTGA. The CDR3 runs to 14 residues. The V and J ends lost 6 bases and 5 bases, in that order; junction bases with no gene match: 8. The CDR3: CASRGSGQRDTQYF. In DNA, the CDR3 is TGTGCCAGCAGGGGCTCGGGACAGAGAGATACGCAGTATTTT.

This chain uses TRBV27 with TRBJ1-2; D is ambiguous. Germline lookup yields CDR1 MNHEY and CDR2 SMNVEV (reference sequence). Deletions cut 10 bases from V and 0 bases from J, with 12 bases between. This CDR3 spans 13 amino acids. The CDR3 sequence is CATTDRANYGYTF. CDR3 coding DNA: TGTGCCACCACGGACCGAGCTAACTATGGCTACACCTTC.

The chain joins TRBV7-9 to TRBJ2-5; the D gene is possibly TRBD1 (5 bases). V dropped 4 bases and J dropped 4 bases, with 7 bases sitting between them. CDR3 length equals 12 residues. Germline lookup yields CDR1 SEHNR and CDR2 FQNEAQ (reference sequence). The CDR3 is CASSSQGETQYF. In DNA, the CDR3 is TGTGCCAGCAGCTCGCAGGGAGAGACCCAGTACTTC.

V and J are TRBV18 and TRBJ1-5; 10 nucleotides agree with TRBD1. This CDR3 spans 13 amino acids. V shed 3 bases, J shed 7 bases, and the junction held 0 bases outside the gene matches. Germline lookup yields CDR1 KGHSH and CDR2 LQKENI. The CDR3 loop is CASSPTGGQPQHF. The CDR3 nucleotides are TGTGCCAGCTCACCGACAGGGGGCCAGCCCCAGCATTTT.

The genes are TRBV28 and TRBJ2-6, with D hard to call. V was cut by 2 bases and J by 0 bases, with 8 bases left in between. CDR3 length equals 16 residues. Germline CDR1 reads MDHEN; CDR2 reads SYDVKM. CDR3 DNA sequence: TGTGCCAGCAGTTTAAATCGGATCTCTGGGGCCAACGTCCTGACTTTC. Protein product: CASSLNRISGANVLTF.

The rearrangement links TRBV29-1 to TRBJ2-7; D may be TRBD2 (6 bases). From germline, CDR1 is SQVTM and CDR2 ANQGSEA. The CDR3 loop spans 11 amino acids. The ends were cut back, 4 bases at V and 6 bases at J, with 10 bases in the middle. CDR3 amino acids: CSVVRGSEQYF. For the CDR3, the DNA is TGCAGCGTTGTACGGGGGTCCGAGCAGTACTTC.

There are a few counts of this clone. The rearrangement joins TRBV4-1 to TRBJ2-7; tentative D call: TRBD1 (6 bases). The CDR3 is made up of 15 amino acids. The V end lost 8 bases, the J end lost 3 bases, and 20 bases lay between the germline ends. Germline loops: CDR1 MGHRA, CDR2 YSYEKL. The CDR3 region is CASGRTHTGSYEQYF. The CDR3 DNA is TGCGCCAGCGGACGAACCCACACAGGGAGCTACGAGCAGTACTTC.

V usage is TRBV4-3 and J usage is TRBJ2-1; TRBD2 agrees at 10 bases. V dropped 2 bases and J dropped 2; count of bases not matched to a gene: 3. The CDR3 covers 16 residues. CDR1 is LGHNA and CDR2 is YSLEER in the germline V gene. The CDR3 loop reads CASSQFSGRTYNEQFF. The CDR3 DNA reads as TGCGCCAGCAGCCAATTTAGCGGGAGGACCTACAATGAGCAGTTCTTC.

CDR3 residues: CASRKSADTQYF. Here the CDR3 DNA reads TGTGCCAGCAGAAAATCGGCAGATACGCAGTATTTT. The rearrangement links TRBV6-5 to TRBJ2-3, with D hard to call. CDR1 MNHEY and CDR2 SVGAGI come from the germline V gene. This CDR3 has 12 residues. V lost 6 bases and J 4 bases, leaving 8 bases between the germline ends.

V usage is TRBV7-2 and J usage is TRBJ2-1; 7 positions match TRBD2. CDR1 is SGHTA, CDR2 FQGNSA, per germline. V trimming: 2 bases; J trimming: 7 bases; junction bases outside the gene matches: 11. The CDR3 runs to 16 residues. The CDR3 DNA reads TGTGCCAGCAGCTTACTAGGTGGGGGGGTATTGAATGAGCAGTTCTTC. Translating gives CASSLLGGGVLNEQFF.

The chain links TRBV4-2 to TRBJ1-5, with TRBD1 as a possible D gene (6 bases). Per the germline V gene, CDR1 is LGHNA and CDR2 is YNFKEQ. This CDR3 contains 15 residues. V lost 1 base, J lost 5 bases, and 12 bases lay in between. The chain's CDR3 is CASSQVGQSHQPQHF. CDR3 coding DNA: TGTGCCAGCAGCCAAGTAGGACAGAGCCATCAGCCCCAGCATTTT.

This chain connects TRBV28 to TRBJ2-7; 8 bases are shared with TRBD1. CDR1 and CDR2 (germline): MDHEN, SYDVKM. This CDR3 contains 13 residues. V lost 11 bases, J lost 9 bases, and 15 bases stayed unmatched. CDR3 loop: CAHSGTGIRVQYF. CDR3 DNA: TGTGCCCACTCAGGGACAGGTATACGAGTGCAGTACTTC.

The chain is built from TRBV19 and TRBJ2-1, with TRBD2 matching 8 bases. CDR1 LNHDA and CDR2 SQIVND come from the germline V gene (reference sequence). This CDR3 has 13 residues. With V trimmed by 1 base and J by 9 bases, 2 bases remained unmatched. In DNA, the CDR3 is TGTGCCAGTAGTATAGGAAGCGGGGGTGAGCAGTTCTTC. Residues: CASSIGSGGEQFF.

This rearrangement joins TRBV27 to TRBJ2-7; D is perhaps TRBD1 (5 bases). The CDR3 length is 13 residues. Germline V CDR1 and CDR2: MNHEY, SMNVEV (reference sequence). With 4 bases removed from V and 3 bases from J, the gap between germline ends came to 10 bases. The CDR3 spells CASSSPGNYEQYF. CDR3 bases: TGTGCCAGCAGTTCGCCAGGGAACTACGAGCAGTACTTC.

The CDR3 region has the DNA TGTGCCAGCAGCCTTCGAGCAAGGTTTAAAGAGACCCAGTACTTC. This sequence encodes CASSLRARFKETQYF. J is TRBJ2-5 and V is TRBV9; D uncertain. Deletions cut 4 bases from V and 3 bases from J, with 16 bases between. CDR1 is SGDLS and CDR2 is YYNGEE in the germline V gene. The CDR3 spans 15 residues.

The rearrangement joins TRBV7-3 to TRBJ2-3, with D possibly called TRBD1 or TRBD2 (5 bases each). The CDR3 length is 15 residues. V shed 1 base and J shed 1 base, with 9 bases lying between them. Germline-derived CDR1 and CDR2 are SGHTA and FQGTGA. Here the CDR3 reads CASSLMGTGTDTQYF. CDR3 nucleotides: TGTGCCAGCAGCTTAATGGGGACGGGCACAGATACGCAGTATTTT.

The CDR3 DNA sequence: TGTGCCAGTAGTATATTTCCCGGGCAGGACAATGAGCAGTTCTTC. It specifies CASSIFPGQDNEQFF. The chain carries TRBV19 and TRBJ2-1; D is undetermined. CDR3 length: 15 amino acids. The germline V and J ends were trimmed by 2 bases and 5 bases, with 13 bases remaining between them. CDR1 is LNHDA and CDR2 is SQIVND in the germline V gene (reference sequence).

The chain couples TRBV7-9 to TRBJ2-5; 10 bases line up with TRBD2. This CDR3 is 15 amino acids long. CDR1 is SEHNR and CDR2 is FQNEAQ in the germline V gene (reference sequence). V lost 2 bases, J lost 9 bases, and 9 bases stayed unmatched. For the CDR3, the DNA is TGTGCCAGCAGCTTAAGACTAGCGGGTGTCGGGTCCCAGTACTTC. Translation: CASSLRLAGVGSQYF.